These 8 T cell receptor beta chains share one sample of origin, sequenced in a study of molecular identifiers for immune sequencing clone quantification. One entry per CDR3 protein, called by TCRdb with MiXCR from the PCR reads. The sample contains roughly 320,000 distinct CDR3 sequences, about 21% of which appear only once. The material sequenced was naive CD8+ T cells from blood, with Jurkat cell RNA spiked in. Subset in this sample: FACS-sorted CD8+CD4-CCR7+CD45RA+ naive T cells. The receptors were gathered from a human donor in good health. Some libraries in this study had Jurkat cell RNA spiked in.

Ten or more counts support this clonotype. The chain combines TRBV4-3 with TRBJ2-7; weak D call: TRBD1 (5 bases). V dropped 1 base and J dropped 4 bases, with 8 bases sitting between them. This CDR3 comprises 13 residues. The germline V gene has CDR1 LGHNA and CDR2 YSLEER. The CDR3 sequence: CASSQGQMYEQYF. Here the CDR3 DNA reads TGCGCCAGCAGCCAAGGACAGATGTACGAGCAGTACTTC.

This clonotype was counted a few times. This chain uses TRBV12-3 or TRBV12-4 with TRBJ2-3, with TRBD2 identical over 10 bases. The CDR3 sequence is 16 residues long. Trimming removed 3 bases from V and 0 bases from J; junction bases left unmatched: 3. The CDR3 nucleotides are TGTGCCAGCAGTTTCCCTAGCGGGGGAAGCACAGATACGCAGTATTTT. Translation: CASSFPSGGSTDTQYF.

This chain links TRBV27 with TRBJ1-1; D may be TRBD1 (5 bases). Trimming removed 5 bases from V and 6 bases from J, with 25 bases in between. The germline V gene encodes CDR1 MNHEY and CDR2 SMNVEV (reference sequence). The CDR3 runs 17 residues. CDR3 loop: CASSIRDLSSGGAEAFF. The CDR3 region has the DNA TGTGCCAGCAGTATCCGGGACCTATCTTCTGGTGGCGCTGAAGCTTTCTTT.

This clonotype was seen many times. The chain carries TRBV20-1 and TRBJ1-5; perhaps TRBD1 as D (6 bases). This CDR3 contains 15 residues. The V gene lost 1 base and the J gene lost 4 bases, with 14 bases spanning the gap. Germline lookup yields CDR1 DFQATT and CDR2 SNEGSKA (reference sequence). CDR3 DNA: TGCAGTGCTAGAGTTGGGGGGGGGGCGAATCAGCCCCAGCATTTT. It encodes CSARVGGGANQPQHF.

This clonotype was seen repeatedly, ten times or more. This chain connects TRBV6-5 to TRBJ2-5; 8 positions agree with TRBD1. Trimming cost V 5 bases and J 2 bases; bases outside gene matches: 7. Germline V lookup: CDR1 MNHEY, CDR2 SVGAGI. The CDR3 runs 15 residues. CDR3 region: CASSTRDRPQETQYF. The CDR3 nucleotides are TGTGCCAGCAGTACCCGGGACAGGCCTCAAGAGACCCAGTACTTC.

As concerns this clonotype: It is likely a read error, because the conserved phenylalanine at the end of the CDR3 is missing. This sequence joins TRBV27 and TRBJ2-5; 7 nucleotides line up with TRBD1. The V segment lost 3 bases and the J segment 1 base; nucleotides outside the gene matches: 2. This CDR3 spans 14 amino acids. CDR1 and CDR2 (germline): MNHEY, SMNVEV (reference sequence). CDR3 DNA sequence: TGTGCCAGCAGTTTCGCAGGGGGCCAAGAGACCCAGTACCTC. It is translated as CASSFAGGQETQYL.

There are many counts of this clonotype. The rearrangement uses TRBV5-4 and TRBJ2-5, with D possibly being TRBD2 (6 bases). The CDR3 is 14 residues long. Germline CDR1 and CDR2: SGHNT and YYREEE (reference sequence). Trimming cost V 0 bases and J 2 bases, with 8 bases left between them. The CDR3 here is CASSLGLEQETQYF. In DNA form, the CDR3 reads TGTGCCAGCAGCTTGGGACTAGAACAAGAGACCCAGTACTTC.

This clonotype was seen at least ten times. This chain joins TRBV6-4 and TRBJ2-3; a possible D gene is TRBD2 (7 bases). The germline CDR1 and CDR2 sequences are MRHNA and SNTAGT. The CDR3 totals 15 residues. The V end lost 4 bases, the J end lost 3 bases, and 14 bases lay between the germline ends. CDR3 sequence reads: CASSVGGRTTDTQYF. The CDR3 bases are TGTGCCAGCAGTGTGGGGGGGCGCACGACAGATACGCAGTATTTT.